This T cell receptor (beta chain) comes out of a study of control samples from healthy donors and cancer patients. The J segment lost 6 bases and the V segment lost 6 bases, leaving 4 bases of the junction unmatched. The CDR3 covers 13 residues. CDR1 is SEHNR and CDR2 is FQNEAQ in the germline V gene (reference sequence). TCRdb's copy holds only in-frame clones and misses some; the assay was immunoSEQ multiplex PCR. The repertoire holds under 200,000 clones, with 70% to 90% as singletons. Sequencing used blood. This sequence originates from a woman aged 25 to 45 in good health. This chain links TRBV7-9 with TRBJ2-2; 7 nucleotides agree with TRBD1. CDR3 DNA: TGTGCCAGCAGACCCACAGGGGCCGGGGAGCTGTTTTTT. This sequence encodes CASRPTGAGELFF.